This TCR beta chain was sequenced in a study of molecular identifiers for immune sequencing clone quantification. Bulk TCR libraries were made with methods that had been previously described and with listed TCR primers. TCRdb called the PCR reads again in MiXCR, with one record for every CDR3 protein. The table has about 640,000 distinct CDR3 sequences, 20% seen once; the top ten hold 0.85% to 0.9%. CDR1 DFQATT and CDR2 SNEGSKA come from the germline V gene (reference sequence). This CDR3 comprises 13 residues. In regard to this clonotype: It may be a read error: a sequence one base away is much more abundant.

The chain links TRBV20-1 to TRBJ2-7, with D hard to call. Source material: naive CD8+ T cells from blood, with Jurkat cell RNA spiked in. Subset: FACS-sorted CD8+CD4-CCR7+CD45RA+ naive T cells. The TCR comes from a human donor in good health. Some libraries in this study had Jurkat cell RNA spiked in. CDR3 region: CSASPQLTYEQHF. In DNA, the CDR3 is TGCAGTGCTAGCCCCCAGCTCACCTACGAGCAGCACTTC.